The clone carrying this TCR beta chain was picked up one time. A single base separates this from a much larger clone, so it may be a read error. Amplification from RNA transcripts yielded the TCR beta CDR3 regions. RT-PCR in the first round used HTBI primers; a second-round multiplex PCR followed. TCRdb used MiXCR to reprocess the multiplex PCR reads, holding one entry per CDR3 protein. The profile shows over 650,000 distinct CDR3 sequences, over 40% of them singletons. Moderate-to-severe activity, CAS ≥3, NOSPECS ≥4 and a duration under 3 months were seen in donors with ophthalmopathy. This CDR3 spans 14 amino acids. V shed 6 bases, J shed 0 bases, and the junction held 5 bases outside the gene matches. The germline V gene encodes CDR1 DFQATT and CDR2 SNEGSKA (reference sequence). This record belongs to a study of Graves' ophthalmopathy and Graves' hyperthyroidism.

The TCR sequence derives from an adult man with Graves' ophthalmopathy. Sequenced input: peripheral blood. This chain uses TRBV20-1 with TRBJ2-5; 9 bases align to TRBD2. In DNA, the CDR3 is TGCAGTGCGAAAACTAGCGGGCACCAAGAGACCCAGTACTTC. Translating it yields CSAKTSGHQETQYF.